This entry features one T cell receptor (beta chain) sequence. Its binding antigen is unknown. No base-level quality is on record; no much larger clone is a single base apart. Patients with a history of autoimmune disease or receiving systemic immunosuppression were excluded from the trial. In every dose cohort, peripheral blood was drawn for TCR sequencing at baseline, cycle 4 day 1, and cycle 7 day 1. The samples were drawn from a first-in-human, open-label, multicenter phase I dose-escalation trial of ivuxolimab. Adults with locally advanced or metastatic head and neck squamous cell, hepatocellular, melanoma or renal cell carcinoma were enrolled in the trial. Before TCR sequencing, CD4+ T cells and CD8+ T cells from peripheral blood were sorted into separate populations. Genomic DNA was isolated from the sorted cells so that the TCRbeta CDR3 region could be sequenced. The immunoSEQ Assay was used to sequence the TCRbeta CDR3 regions. In TCRdb, the immuneACCESS table is reduced to in-frame sequences with V and J assigned. These tables do not hold every clone; where another copy was compared, an unresolved V gene accounts for under half, and the others remain unexplained. The sample table contains tens of thousands of clones; only one count was recorded for roughly 94% of them. The ten largest clones capture 15% to 19% of the sample.

A distance of 20 bases separates the germline ends of V and J, which lose 7 bases and 3 bases respectively. CDR1 and CDR2, looked up from the germline V gene (reference sequence), are SEHNR and FQNEAQ. The CDR3 covers 16 residues, taking in both the cysteine and the phenylalanine. CDR3 DNA only is kept here, 48 bases in frame from base 1. The data stem from a study of OX40 agonist ivuxolimab in advanced cancers. Study-wide context: The costimulatory receptor OX40 (CD134) was targeted by ivuxolimab, a fully human IgG2 agonistic monoclonal antibody. Intravenous ivuxolimab was administered to patients every 2 weeks at six dose levels: 0.01, 0.1, 0.3, 1.5, 3 and 10 mg/kg. Of the roughly 52 dose-escalation patients, hepatocellular carcinoma was present in about 19, melanoma in approximately 15, renal cell carcinoma in 9 and head and neck cancer in 9. In the dose-escalation cohort, more than 75% of patients were male, and the mean age was around 60 years, with a range of about 23 to 85. Prior anti-PD-1, anti-PD-L1 or anti-CTLA-4 therapy was permitted, and checkpoint inhibitors had been received by under 50% of dose-escalation patients. Partial responses were achieved by three dose-escalation patients, of whom one had hepatocellular carcinoma and two had cutaneous melanoma. The purpose of peripheral TCRbeta sequencing was to test whether ivuxolimab changed TCR sequence diversity and led to clonal T-cell expansion. The paper describes the monotherapy dose-escalation part (N ≈ 52 patients) of the phase I trial of ivuxolimab.

Broad study findings and their caveats: At doses of 0.1 to 3.0 mg/kg, clonal expansion of both CD4+ and CD8+ blood T cells was observed from baseline to week 6. On average, CD8+ T cells showed more expanded clones than CD4+ T cells after ivuxolimab. In the 0.1-3.0 mg/kg groups, partial responders had among the lowest normalized peripheral clonal expansion, particularly in CD8+ T cells. Low levels of normalized T-cell clonal expansion were also seen in some patients who did not respond. Antigen specificity was not determined for the clonally expanded peripheral T cells.

Recombination linked TRBV7-9 to TRBJ2-3, with a tentative D call of TRBD1 or TRBD2, each matching 6 bases. Sample: CD4+ or CD8+ T cells sorted from blood, taken in a trial of the OX40 agonist ivuxolimab. The sequence derives from an adult with an advanced solid tumor such as melanoma, head and neck, liver or kidney cancer. The CDR3 in this case is CASTPPGAMRTDTQYF. The DNA sequence is TGTGCCAGCACTCCTCCGGGGGCCATGAGGACAGATACGCAGTATTTT. The entire variable domain, with the stretches around the CDR3 drawn from the reference TRBV7-9 and TRBJ2-3 proteins, is DTGVSQNPRHKITKRGQNVTFRCDPISEHNRLYWYRQTLGQGPEFLTYFQNEAQLEKSRLLSDRFSAERPKGSFSTLEIQRTEQGDSAMYLCASTPPGAMRTDTQYFGPGTRLTVL.